The clone carrying this TCR beta chain was observed once. Germline V lookup: CDR1 LNHDA, CDR2 SQIVND (reference sequence). With 5 bases removed from V and 7 bases from J, the gap between germline ends came to 15 bases. This CDR3 contains 14 residues. The sample comes from a study of technical replicates of blood from a handful of donors. Sequenced by immunoSEQ multiplex PCR; TCRdb stores in-frame clones only, minus some. The table lists 60,000 to 85,000 clones, about 94% of them singletons. Sample: T cells isolated from PBMCs. This chain links TRBV19 with TRBJ1-5, with D perhaps matching TRBD1 (6 bases). The sequence derives from a human donor in good health. CDR3: CASSYQGLGQPQHF. The DNA for the CDR3 is TGTGCCAGTAGTTATCAGGGGCTAGGCCAGCCCCAGCATTTT.